The 4 T cell receptor beta chains listed next were all sequenced from one sample in a study of T cell repertoires in cytomegalovirus infection. No antigen has been identified for these receptors. MiXCR, applied by TCRdb to the reads, yields one record per CDR3 protein. The sample holds under 95,000 distinct CDR3 sequences, about half seen once. The starting material was CD8+ T cells from cultured PBMCs, obtained from culture after CMV antigen stimulation. The source is a human donor in good health (CMV status not recorded). Some clones in this sample may be carry-over from other donors' samples.

The V and J genes are TRBV7-9 and TRBJ2-7, with 7 bases aligning to TRBD1. J gave up 5 bases and V 5 bases, and 6 bases lay outside the gene matches. The CDR3 has 13 amino acids. CDR1 is SEHNR, CDR2 FQNEAQ, per germline (reference sequence). The CDR3 coding sequence is TGTGCCAGCAGCATCGGGGACAGCGACGAGCAGTACTTC. Translating gives CASSIGDSDEQYF.

The rearrangement joins TRBV10-3 to TRBJ2-2; no clear D gene. The CDR3 length is 15 residues. Germline loops: CDR1 ENHRY, CDR2 SYGVKD. Trimming stripped 3 bases from V and 5 bases from J, with 13 bases between. The CDR3 is CAISESLFGTGELFF. The CDR3, as DNA: TGTGCCATCAGTGAAAGCCTATTCGGTACCGGGGAGCTGTTTTTT.

The DNA of the CDR3 is TGTGCCAGCAGCAAAGAGGGACGACTTTACAATGAGCAGTTCTTC. It is translated as CASSKEGRLYNEQFF. The gene calls are TRBV7-9 and TRBJ2-1; D is possibly TRBD1 or TRBD2 (5 bases each). Between the trimmed V and J ends, which lost 5 bases and 4 bases, there was a span of 15 bases. Germline V gives CDR1 SEHNR, CDR2 FQNEAQ (reference sequence). The CDR3 is 15 amino acids.

This clonotype has a handful of counts. The CDR3: CASSLDYNRDNSPLHF. Here the CDR3 DNA reads TGTGCCAGCAGCTTAGATTACAACAGGGACAATTCACCCCTCCACTTT. The rearrangement uses TRBV7-9 and TRBJ1-6, with a weak D call TRBD1 (6 bases). The V end lost 1 base, the J end lost 7 bases, and 14 bases lay between the germline ends. Germline V gene data show CDR1 as SEHNR and CDR2 as FQNEAQ (reference sequence). CDR3 size: 16 residues.